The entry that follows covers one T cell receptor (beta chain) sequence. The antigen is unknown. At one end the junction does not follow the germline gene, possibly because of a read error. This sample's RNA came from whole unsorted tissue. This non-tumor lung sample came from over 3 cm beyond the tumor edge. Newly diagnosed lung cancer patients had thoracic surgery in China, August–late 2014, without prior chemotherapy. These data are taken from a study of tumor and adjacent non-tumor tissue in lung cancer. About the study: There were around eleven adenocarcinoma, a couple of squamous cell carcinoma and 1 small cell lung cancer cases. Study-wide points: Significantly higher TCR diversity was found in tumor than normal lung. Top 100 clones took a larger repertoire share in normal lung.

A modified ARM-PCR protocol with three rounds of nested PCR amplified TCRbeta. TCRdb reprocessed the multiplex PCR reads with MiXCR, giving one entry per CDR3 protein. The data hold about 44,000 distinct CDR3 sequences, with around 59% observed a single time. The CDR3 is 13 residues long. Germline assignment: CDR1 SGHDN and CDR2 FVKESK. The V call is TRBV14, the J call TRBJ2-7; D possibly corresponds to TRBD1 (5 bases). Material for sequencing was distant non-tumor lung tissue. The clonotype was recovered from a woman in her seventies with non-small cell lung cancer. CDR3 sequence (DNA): TGTACCAGTAGCCTTGTCCAGGGCTTCGAGCAGTACTTC. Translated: CTSSLVQGFEQYF.